The rows below give T cell receptor beta chains drawn from one sample of a study of PD-L1 blockade in urothelial cancer. The table came from immunoSEQ multiplex PCR; TCRdb's copy has only in-frame clones and leaves some out. The sample carries under 70,000 clones, about 90% recorded once. The sequenced sample was PBMCs, obtained around atezolizumab (anti-PD-L1) treatment. The receptor set was obtained from a man aged 55-75 years with urothelial cancer. CDR3s include the opening cysteine and the closing phenylalanine or tryptophan. The D gene is left open where the match is weak. The size of a clone is reported for some rows only, either as once, few or many, or as a class for expanded clones.

CDR3 DNA: TGTGCCAGCAGCTTGGGGACTCCCTCGGGGGGCGGGGAGCTGTTTTTT; CDR3 protein: CASSLGTPSGGGELFF; clone size: .; V gene: TRBV5-4; CDR3 length: 16; J gene: TRBJ2-2; D gene: TRBD2
CDR3 DNA: TGTGCCAGCAGCGAAAGGCGGGGGTCGGGCACCGGGGAGCTGTTTTTT; CDR3 protein: CASSERRGSGTGELFF; clone size: .; V gene: TRBV7-2; CDR3 length: 16; J gene: TRBJ2-2; D gene: TRBD2
CDR3 DNA: TGTGCCAGCAGCCTCCGTAGCGGGGCGAACAATGAGCAGTTCTTC; CDR3 protein: CASSLRSGANNEQFF; clone size: .; V gene: TRBV9; CDR3 length: 15; J gene: TRBJ2-1; D gene: TRBD2
CDR3 DNA: TGTGCCAGTAGAAACGGACAAGGTTTAGCCTACAATGAGCAGTTCTTC; CDR3 protein: CASRNGQGLAYNEQFF; clone size: .; V gene: TRBV19; CDR3 length: 16; J gene: TRBJ2-1; D gene: .
CDR3 DNA: TGTGCCAGCAGCCCCGGGTCTGGGTACGAGCAGTACTTC; CDR3 protein: CASSPGSGYEQYF; clone size: once; V gene: TRBV7-8; CDR3 length: 13; J gene: TRBJ2-7; D gene: .
CDR3 DNA: TGTGCCAGCAGTTCCATGTGGGGCTCAAGGATCTACGAGCAGTACTTC; CDR3 protein: CASSSMWGSRIYEQYF; clone size: .; V gene: TRBV6-5; CDR3 length: 16; J gene: TRBJ2-7; D gene: .
CDR3 DNA: TGTGCCAGCAGCGCATCTCTAACGCGGAATGAGCAGTTCTTC; CDR3 protein: CASSASLTRNEQFF; clone size: .; V gene: TRBV7-6; CDR3 length: 14; J gene: TRBJ2-1; D gene: .
CDR3 DNA: TGTGCCAGCTCTAAAACAGGGGGGAGCTATGGCTACACCTTC; CDR3 protein: CASSKTGGSYGYTF; clone size: .; V gene: TRBV5-6; CDR3 length: 14; J gene: TRBJ1-2; D gene: TRBD1
CDR3 DNA: TGCGCCAGCAGCTTGGCCACGGCGGCTGGAAACACCATATATTTT; CDR3 protein: CASSLATAAGNTIYF; clone size: .; V gene: TRBV5-1; CDR3 length: 15; J gene: TRBJ1-3; D gene: .
CDR3 DNA: TGTGCCAGCAGTACTACAGGGTCACCCAACTACGAGCAGTACTTC; CDR3 protein: CASSTTGSPNYEQYF; clone size: .; V gene: TRBV28; CDR3 length: 15; J gene: TRBJ2-7; D gene: .
CDR3 DNA: TGTGCCAGCAGCTTCTACGGGACAGGGGTACTCGAGCAGTACTTC; CDR3 protein: CASSFYGTGVLEQYF; clone size: .; V gene: TRBV7-8; CDR3 length: 15; J gene: TRBJ2-7; D gene: TRBD1
CDR3 DNA: TGTGCCAGCAGCAAAGGGGCGTTGGCGGGATGGGTCGAGCAGTACTTC; CDR3 protein: CASSKGALAGWVEQYF; clone size: .; V gene: TRBV7-2; CDR3 length: 16; J gene: TRBJ2-7; D gene: .
CDR3 DNA: TGCGCCAGCAGCCCACCAGAGAACACTGAAGCTTTCTTT; CDR3 protein: CASSPPENTEAFF; clone size: .; V gene: TRBV4-1; CDR3 length: 13; J gene: TRBJ1-1; D gene: .
CDR3 DNA: TGCGCCAGCAGCCTGAGGACCGGGGGAGGCAATCAGCCCCAGCATTTT; CDR3 protein: CASSLRTGGGNQPQHF; clone size: .; V gene: TRBV4-1; CDR3 length: 16; J gene: TRBJ1-5; D gene: .
CDR3 DNA: TGTGCCAGCAGCGTAGGGTCGGGGGTCGGTATCAATGAGCAGTTCTTC; CDR3 protein: CASSVGSGVGINEQFF; clone size: .; V gene: TRBV9; CDR3 length: 16; J gene: TRBJ2-1; D gene: .
CDR3 DNA: TGTGCCAGCAGCTCCGGGGGGGTGGGAGCTGGGGCCAACGTCCTGACTTTC; CDR3 protein: CASSSGGVGAGANVLTF; clone size: .; V gene: TRBV7-2; CDR3 length: 17; J gene: TRBJ2-6; D gene: TRBD2
CDR3 DNA: TGTGCCAGCAGCGGGACAGGGAGAGGGTATGGCTACACCTTC; CDR3 protein: CASSGTGRGYGYTF; clone size: .; V gene: TRBV2; CDR3 length: 14; J gene: TRBJ1-2; D gene: TRBD1
CDR3 DNA: TGTGCCAGTAGTGATTCCGGGATCCTCTCCTACGAGCAGTACTTC; CDR3 protein: CASSDSGILSYEQYF; clone size: .; V gene: TRBV19; CDR3 length: 15; J gene: TRBJ2-7; D gene: .
CDR3 DNA: TGTGCCAGCAGCGGCGGCAGGGGAACCGGGGAGCTGTTTTTT; CDR3 protein: CASSGGRGTGELFF; clone size: .; V gene: TRBV5-4; CDR3 length: 14; J gene: TRBJ2-2; D gene: .
CDR3 DNA: TGTGCCAGCAGTTTGGGCGGGACGGGGTCCTACGAGCAGTACTTC; CDR3 protein: CASSLGGTGSYEQYF; clone size: .; V gene: TRBV28; CDR3 length: 15; J gene: TRBJ2-7; D gene: .
CDR3 DNA: TGCAGCGTTCCACCCCCCCCATCACAAGTGGGACTGACTCTTATAGGTGGCTACACCTTC; CDR3 protein: CSVPPPPSQVGLTLIGGYTF; clone size: .; V gene: TRBV29-1; CDR3 length: 20; J gene: TRBJ1-2; D gene: .
CDR3 DNA: TGTGCCAGCAGCGGACAGGTCCCCTACAATGAGCAGTTCTTC; CDR3 protein: CASSGQVPYNEQFF; clone size: .; V gene: TRBV11-1; CDR3 length: 14; J gene: TRBJ2-1; D gene: TRBD1
CDR3 DNA: TGTGCCTGGACGGCAGGGACCTACAATGAGCAGTTCTTC; CDR3 protein: CAWTAGTYNEQFF; clone size: .; V gene: TRBV30; CDR3 length: 13; J gene: TRBJ2-1; D gene: .
CDR3 DNA: TGTGCCAGCAGTTACTCTGGACTAGCGGGGTACAATGAGCAGTTCTTC; CDR3 protein: CASSYSGLAGYNEQFF; clone size: .; V gene: TRBV6-5; CDR3 length: 16; J gene: TRBJ2-1; D gene: TRBD2
CDR3 DNA: TGTGCCAGCAGCTCGGGGACGGACAGGACGATAGCCAAAAACATTCAGTACTTC; CDR3 protein: CASSSGTDRTIAKNIQYF; clone size: .; V gene: TRBV2; CDR3 length: 18; J gene: TRBJ2-4; D gene: TRBD1
CDR3 DNA: TGTGCCAGCAGCTTGGGATTAGACGGGTTTACCTACGAGCAGTACTTC; CDR3 protein: CASSLGLDGFTYEQYF; clone size: .; V gene: TRBV5-6; CDR3 length: 16; J gene: TRBJ2-7; D gene: .
CDR3 DNA: TGTGCCACCAGCAGAGATGGTCAGGGGGCCACAGATACGCAGTATTTT; CDR3 protein: CATSRDGQGATDTQYF; clone size: .; V gene: TRBV15; CDR3 length: 16; J gene: TRBJ2-3; D gene: TRBD1
CDR3 DNA: TGCGCCAGCAGCCTGGGACATTCCCTTCCGGGGATCCAGTACTTC; CDR3 protein: CASSLGHSLPGIQYF; clone size: once; V gene: TRBV4-3; CDR3 length: 15; J gene: TRBJ2-5; D gene: .
CDR3 DNA: TGTGCCAGCTCCCAGGGGTCTAGCTCCTACGAGCAGTACTTC; CDR3 protein: CASSQGSSSYEQYF; clone size: .; V gene: TRBV18; CDR3 length: 14; J gene: TRBJ2-7; D gene: .
CDR3 DNA: TGTGCCAGCAGCGAACGACAAGTCTATAATTCACCCCTCCACTTT; CDR3 protein: CASSERQVYNSPLHF; clone size: .; V gene: TRBV11-2; CDR3 length: 15; J gene: TRBJ1-6; D gene: .
CDR3 DNA: TGTGCCGGAGAAGCCCCGACGAGGCGAAACACCATATATTTT; CDR3 protein: CAGEAPTRRNTIYF; clone size: .; V gene: TRBV30; CDR3 length: 14; J gene: TRBJ1-3; D gene: .
CDR3 DNA: TGTGCCAGCAGCCTCACAGGGGGCCTCTACAATGAGCAGTTCTTC; CDR3 protein: CASSLTGGLYNEQFF; clone size: .; V gene: TRBV7-9; CDR3 length: 15; J gene: TRBJ2-1; D gene: TRBD1
CDR3 DNA: TGTGCCAGCTCACCTCCAGCGTGGGGCACAGATACGCAGTATTTT; CDR3 protein: CASSPPAWGTDTQYF; clone size: .; V gene: TRBV18; CDR3 length: 15; J gene: TRBJ2-3; D gene: .
CDR3 DNA: TGTGCCTGGAGTGTACCCCACGCAGGGAGCAATCAGCCCCAGCATTTT; CDR3 protein: CAWSVPHAGSNQPQHF; clone size: .; V gene: TRBV30; CDR3 length: 16; J gene: TRBJ1-5; D gene: .
CDR3 DNA: TGTGCCAGCAGCCAACCGGGACAGCGGACCTACGAGCAGTACTTC; CDR3 protein: CASSQPGQRTYEQYF; clone size: .; V gene: TRBV7-9; CDR3 length: 15; J gene: TRBJ2-7; D gene: TRBD1
CDR3 DNA: TGCGCCAGCAGCACCGGGTGGAACACCGGGGAGCTGTTTTTT; CDR3 protein: CASSTGWNTGELFF; clone size: .; V gene: TRBV5-1; CDR3 length: 14; J gene: TRBJ2-2; D gene: .
CDR3 DNA: TGCGCCAGCAGCCAAGATCTAAGGGAGGTCACCGGGGAGCTGTTTTTT; CDR3 protein: CASSQDLREVTGELFF; clone size: .; V gene: TRBV4-3; CDR3 length: 16; J gene: TRBJ2-2; D gene: .
CDR3 DNA: TGTGCCAGCAGATCGACAGGGACCAATGAAAAACTGTTTTTT; CDR3 protein: CASRSTGTNEKLFF; clone size: .; V gene: TRBV6-6; CDR3 length: 14; J gene: TRBJ1-4; D gene: TRBD1
CDR3 DNA: TGTGCCAGCAGCTTAGGGGGCGCATGGAACACCGGGGAGCTGTTTTTT; CDR3 protein: CASSLGGAWNTGELFF; clone size: .; V gene: TRBV11-3; CDR3 length: 16; J gene: TRBJ2-2; D gene: .
CDR3 DNA: TGCGCCAGCAGCTTGGTAGAGGCGCGGAGCTCTGGAAACACCATATATTTT; CDR3 protein: CASSLVEARSSGNTIYF; clone size: once; V gene: TRBV5-1; CDR3 length: 17; J gene: TRBJ1-3; D gene: .
CDR3 DNA: TGTGCCAGCAGTTACTCGTACAGGACGAACACTGAAGCTTTCTTT; CDR3 protein: CASSYSYRTNTEAFF; clone size: .; V gene: TRBV6-5; CDR3 length: 15; J gene: TRBJ1-1; D gene: .